The 10 T cell receptor beta chains below were found in one sample sequenced in a study of technical replicates of blood from several donors. The repertoire was sequenced with immunoSEQ multiplex PCR; TCRdb's copy has only in-frame clones and lacks some. The table shows about 44,000 clones, with 96% occurring only once. Sequencing was performed on T cells isolated from PBMCs. These receptors were collected from a human donor in good health.

V usage is TRBV30 and J usage is TRBJ1-4, with a weak D call TRBD1 (6 bases). V lost 1 base and J lost 8, with 11 bases in between. The germline CDR1 and CDR2 sequences are GTSNPN and SVGIG (reference sequence). CDR3 length: 13 amino acids. The CDR3 DNA follows: TGTGCCTGGAGTGGACAGGTTGGAGAAAAACTGTTTTTT. Its protein product is CAWSGQVGEKLFF.

This clone was seen only once. The chain carries TRBV28 and TRBJ1-2, with TRBD1 as a possible D gene (6 bases). CDR3 length: 14 amino acids. V lost 3 bases and J lost 8, with 16 bases in between. The germline CDR1 and CDR2 sequences are MDHEN and SYDVKM. The CDR3 loop is CASSLSQQQGGYTF. CDR3 DNA sequence: TGTGCCAGCAGTTTGTCGCAACAACAGGGAGGCTACACCTTC.

V and J are TRBV2 and TRBJ2-2, with D possibly TRBD2 on 6 matching bases. With 3 bases removed from V and 3 bases from J, the gap between germline ends came to 11 bases. In germline, CDR1 is SNHLY, CDR2 FYNNEI. This CDR3 spans 15 amino acids. This chain's CDR3 is CASSEGEVDTGELFF. In DNA, the CDR3 is TGTGCCAGCAGTGAGGGGGAGGTGGACACCGGGGAGCTGTTTTTT. The variable domain in full, with the rest retrieved from reference TRBV2 and TRBJ2-2, is EPEVTQTPSHQVTQMGQEVILRCVPISNHLYFYWYRQILGQKVEFLVSFYNNEISEKSEIFDDQFSVERPDGSNFTLKIRSTKLEDSAMYFCASSEGEVDTGELFFGEGSRLTVL.

V gene TRBV4-1 combines with J gene TRBJ1-4; 8 bases are a match to TRBD1. J lost 5 bases, V lost 4 bases, and 9 bases had no gene match. The CDR3 consists of 16 residues. Germline V CDR1 and CDR2: MGHRA, YSYEKL. The CDR3 reads CASSLIRTGSNEKLFF. The CDR3 region has the DNA TGCGCCAGCAGCCTTATTAGGACAGGGTCGAATGAAAAACTGTTTTTT.

This clone was detected only once. The rearrangement joins TRBV10-3 to TRBJ2-1, with D hard to call. The CDR3 loop spans 11 amino acids. V lost 7 bases and J lost 6, with 7 bases in between. Germline assignment: CDR1 ENHRY and CDR2 SYGVKD. This CDR3 reads CAITVRNEQFF. The CDR3 nucleotides read TGTGCCATCACCGTTCGCAATGAGCAGTTCTTC.

The chain is built from TRBV19 and TRBJ2-5; no firm D call. The CDR3 spans 15 residues. V dropped 6 bases and J dropped 4 bases, with 18 bases sitting between them. CDR1 is LNHDA, CDR2 SQIVND, per germline (reference sequence). For the CDR3, the DNA is TGTGCCAGTAGGCAAGTGCATAGTTTGAGAGAGACCCAGTACTTC. Translation gives CASRQVHSLRETQYF.

The chain is built from TRBV6-1 and TRBJ1-1; no clear D. Trimming cost V 6 bases and J 2 bases, with 7 bases left between them. The germline V gene has CDR1 MNHNS and CDR2 SASEGT. This CDR3 has 12 residues. CDR3 amino acids: CASRIVNTEAFF. CDR3 in DNA: TGTGCCAGCAGAATAGTAAACACTGAAGCTTTCTTT.

The chain links TRBV5-6 to TRBJ2-1, with TRBD2 matching over 9 bases. V trimming: 4 bases; J trimming: 5 bases; junction bases outside the gene matches: 7. Germline V gives CDR1 SGHDT, CDR2 YYEEEE. This CDR3 is 15 amino acids long. The chain's CDR3 is CASSPPSGIHNEQFF. CDR3 in DNA: TGTGCCAGCAGCCCACCTAGCGGGATCCACAATGAGCAGTTCTTC.

The V gene is TRBV6-5, the J gene TRBJ2-7; no firm D call. Deletions cut 4 bases from V and 2 bases from J, with 12 bases between. CDR1 MNHEY and CDR2 SVGAGI come from the germline V gene. The CDR3 loop spans 14 amino acids. The CDR3 region is CASSSGKRTYEQYF. In nucleotides, the CDR3 is TGTGCCAGCAGTTCGGGTAAGAGGACCTACGAGCAGTACTTC.

The gene calls are TRBV7-9 and TRBJ2-7; possibly TRBD2 for D (7 bases). CDR1 SEHNR and CDR2 FQNEAQ come from the germline V gene (reference sequence). V lost 3 bases and J 4 bases, leaving 13 bases between the germline ends. This CDR3 region has 14 residues. The CDR3 spells CASSFDGGRYEQYF. CDR3 DNA sequence: TGTGCCAGCAGCTTTGACGGGGGGCGGTACGAGCAGTACTTC.